This T cell receptor (beta chain) was sequenced during a study of a mutant IDH1 vaccine in newly diagnosed glioma. A note on this clone: Its target is unknown.

Repertoires were generated with immunoSEQ multiplex PCR, while TCRdb's copy carries only in-frame clones and drops some. The sample yields tens of thousands of clones, 80% to 90% seen once. Described time point: week 23, last vaccination. Each dose of the vaccine consisted of 300 ug of mutant IDH1 20-mer peptide, with topical imiquimod. The TCR was taken from a woman in her thirties or forties with glioma. Some clones in this sample may be carry-over from other donors' samples. Sequencing used PBMCs, obtained from a glioma patient whose treatment included an IDH1 peptide vaccine.

CDR3 sequence: CASSRYRREKTNEKLFF. Here the CDR3 DNA reads TGTGCCAGTAGTAGGTACAGGAGGGAAAAAACTAATGAAAAACTGTTTTTT. The chain is built from TRBV19 and TRBJ1-4, with a possible D match to TRBD1 (5 bases). Trimming took 4 bases from V and 1 from J, leaving 16 bases between them. The V gene's germline CDR1 is LNHDA and CDR2 SQIVND (reference sequence). This CDR3 has 17 amino acids.